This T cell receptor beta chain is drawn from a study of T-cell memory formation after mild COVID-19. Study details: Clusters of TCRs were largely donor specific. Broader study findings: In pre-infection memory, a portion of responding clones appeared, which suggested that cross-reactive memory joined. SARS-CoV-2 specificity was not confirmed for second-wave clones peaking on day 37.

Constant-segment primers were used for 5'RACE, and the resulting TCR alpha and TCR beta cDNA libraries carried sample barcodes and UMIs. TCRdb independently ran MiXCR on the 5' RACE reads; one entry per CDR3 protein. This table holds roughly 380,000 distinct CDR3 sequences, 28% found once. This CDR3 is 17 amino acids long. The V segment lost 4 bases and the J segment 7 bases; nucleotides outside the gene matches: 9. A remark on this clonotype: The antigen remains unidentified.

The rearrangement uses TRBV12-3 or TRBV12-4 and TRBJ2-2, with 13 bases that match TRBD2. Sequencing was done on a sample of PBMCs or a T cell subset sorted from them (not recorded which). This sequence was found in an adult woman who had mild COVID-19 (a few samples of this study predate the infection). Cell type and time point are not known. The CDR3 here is CASSSRLAGGRFGELFF. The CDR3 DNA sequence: TGTGCCAGCAGTTCTCGACTAGCGGGGGGTCGCTTCGGGGAGCTGTTTTTT.